What follows are 2 T cell receptor beta chains derived from one specimen sequenced in a study of T cell responses to AZD1222 COVID-19 vaccine listed by TCRdb under 2021. Per the publication, the time point label means: baseline before first vaccination. The library was obtained by the immunoSEQ multiplex PCR assay. The immuneACCESS repertoire file appears here via TCRdb, limited to in-frame rearrangements. These files lack a portion of the clones; in checked studies, under half of the deficit traces to unresolved V genes, and the cause of the others is not known. The sample table lists 150,000 to 200,000 clones, around nine tenths of them with a count of one. The top ten clones comprise under 2% of the sample. Specimen: peripheral blood, collected on day 0 of AZD1222 vaccination. All receptors derive from an adult in good health.

The table lists this clone with a count of one. This sequence joins TRBV27 and TRBJ2-6; D call uncertain. Looked up from germline, CDR1 is MNHEY and CDR2 is SMNVEV (reference sequence). The length of the CDR3 is 14 residues. V lost 2 bases, J lost 2 bases, and 4 bases lay in between. The CDR3, as DNA: TGTGCCAGCAGTTTAGGGGCTGGGGCCAACGTCCTGACTTTC. Its protein product is CASSLGAGANVLTF.

J is TRBJ2-1 and V is TRBV30, with TRBD1 matching 9 bases. V dropped 4 bases and J dropped 3; count of bases not matched to a gene: 10. Germline lookup yields CDR1 GTSNPN and CDR2 SVGIG (reference sequence). This CDR3 spans 16 amino acids. The DNA for the CDR3 is TGTGCCTGGACCTTGGGGGGGACAGGGAACTACAATGAGCAGTTCTTC. It codes for CAWTLGGTGNYNEQFF.